Below, 20 T cell receptor beta chains from the same sample are listed, as sequenced in a study of blood T cell repertoires in COVID-19. TCRdb's copy holds only in-frame clones and misses some; the assay was immunoSEQ multiplex PCR. The sample lists under 300,000 clones, around 88% occurring once. The sample comprised peripheral blood. Source of these receptors: a woman in her 70s with COVID-19, enrolled during active disease.

This chain uses TRBV13 with TRBJ2-3; 11 positions agree with TRBD2. Germline CDR1 and CDR2: PRHDT and FYEKMQ (reference sequence). The CDR3 has 16 amino acids. V lost 5 bases and J lost 2; bases outside the gene matches: 6. The CDR3 DNA sequence: TGTGCCAGCAGCCCCAGTAGCGGGGGGGACACAGATACGCAGTATTTT. Its translation is CASSPSSGGDTDTQYF.

V gene TRBV5-6 combines with J gene TRBJ2-7, with a weak D call TRBD1 (5 bases). The CDR3 length is 12 residues. Germline loops: CDR1 SGHDT, CDR2 YYEEEE. V lost 2 bases and J lost 7, with 10 bases in between. This CDR3 is CASSLDSLEQYF. CDR3 sequence (DNA): TGTGCCAGCAGCTTAGACAGCCTAGAGCAGTACTTC.

The chain employs TRBV3-1 (or the pseudogene TRBV3-2) and TRBJ1-2; D unclear. CDR3 length: 13 residues. Germline CDR1 is LGHDT and CDR2 is YNNKEL (reference sequence). V lost 0 bases to trimming and J lost 4 bases, with 6 bases between them. CDR3 bases: TGTGCCAGCAGCCAAGACGGTTTCTATGGCTACACCTTC. It translates to CASSQDGFYGYTF.

This chain uses TRBV5-1 with TRBJ1-1; the D gene is possibly TRBD1 (5 bases). The CDR3 has 13 amino acids. V lost 1 base and J lost 1, with 5 bases in between. Germline CDR1 is SGHRS and CDR2 is YFSETQ. CDR3 bases: TGCGCCAGCAGCTTGACAGGGAACACTGAAGCTTTCTTT. Protein product: CASSLTGNTEAFF.

The V and J genes are TRBV27 and TRBJ2-5; D perhaps matches TRBD1 (6 bases). The CDR3 spans 13 residues. Germline lookup yields CDR1 MNHEY and CDR2 SMNVEV (reference sequence). The V gene lost 7 bases and the J gene lost 1 base, with 10 bases spanning the gap. This CDR3 reads CASTTTGQETQYF. The CDR3 nucleotides are TGTGCCAGCACTACGACAGGCCAAGAGACCCAGTACTTC.

This chain joins TRBV4-1 and TRBJ2-7; D not resolved. Trimming took off 3 bases at V and 5 bases at J, with 11 bases between the two ends. The length of the CDR3 is 13 residues. The germline V gene encodes CDR1 MGHRA and CDR2 YSYEKL. The CDR3 loop is CASSQLVRNEQYF. The CDR3 DNA reads as TGCGCCAGCAGCCAGTTGGTCAGGAACGAGCAGTACTTC.

V is TRBV24-1 and J is TRBJ1-2; 12 nucleotides agree with TRBD1. The junction had 3 bases not matched to a gene; V was cut back by 1 base and J by 4 bases. The germline gives CDR1 KGHDR, CDR2 SFDVKD. The CDR3 is 16 amino acids. CDR3 amino acids: CATSDFRDRGLYGYTF. The CDR3 bases are TGTGCCACCAGTGATTTTAGGGACAGGGGGCTCTATGGCTACACCTTC.

The V call is TRBV5-1, the J call TRBJ2-1, with 12 nucleotides matching TRBD2. Germline CDR1 and CDR2: SGHRS and YFSETQ. Trimming removed 4 bases from V and 9 bases from J; junction bases left unmatched: 14. The CDR3 spans 17 residues. Here the CDR3 reads CASSANLAGGPLGEQFF. CDR3 bases: TGCGCCAGCAGCGCCAATCTAGCGGGGGGGCCCCTTGGTGAGCAGTTCTTC.

The rearrangement uses TRBV7-2 and TRBJ2-3; D not certain. CDR3 length: 13 amino acids. Germline V gene lookup returns CDR1 SGHTA and CDR2 FQGNSA. V lost 8 bases to trimming and J lost 3 bases, with 12 bases between them. CDR3 protein: CASLLRGTDTQYF. The CDR3, as DNA: TGTGCCAGCCTTCTTAGAGGAACAGATACGCAGTATTTT.

This sequence joins TRBV7-8 and TRBJ1-1, with D perhaps matching TRBD1 (6 bases). Germline CDR1 is SGHVS and CDR2 is FQNEAQ. The V end was cut by 4 bases, the J end by 3 bases, with 15 bases between. This CDR3 region has 15 residues. CDR3 DNA: TGTGCCAGCAGCTCACAGGGTGCGCTTGACACTGAAGCTTTCTTT. Residues: CASSSQGALDTEAFF.

CDR3 sequence reads: CASSLGPQNGYTF. CDR3 nucleotide sequence: TGTGCCAGCAGTTTAGGGCCACAGAATGGCTACACCTTC. The rearrangement links TRBV28 to TRBJ1-2; unclear D gene. The CDR3 is made up of 13 amino acids. The germline V and J ends were trimmed by 2 bases and 6 bases, with 10 bases remaining between them. Germline assignment: CDR1 MDHEN and CDR2 SYDVKM.

The V call is TRBV19, the J call TRBJ1-5; the match to TRBD1 covers 12 bases. V shed 3 bases and J 6 bases; nucleotides not matched to a gene: 9. Germline V gives CDR1 LNHDA, CDR2 SQIVND (reference sequence). CDR3 length: 17 residues. The chain's CDR3 is CASSIGTGGASTQPQHF. CDR3 nucleotide sequence: TGTGCCAGTAGTATCGGGACAGGGGGCGCGAGTACTCAGCCCCAGCATTTT.

The chain links TRBV5-1 to TRBJ2-2; D is perhaps TRBD2 (6 bases). This CDR3 is 15 amino acids long. V lost 5 bases, J lost 2 bases, and 13 bases lay in between. Germline values: CDR1 SGHRS, CDR2 YFSETQ. CDR3 in amino acids: CASRSGTGNTGELFF. The CDR3 DNA reads TGCGCCAGCAGGTCCGGGACTGGAAACACCGGGGAGCTGTTTTTT.

The V and J genes are TRBV10-3 and TRBJ1-2, with 9 bases matching TRBD1. CDR1 is ENHRY and CDR2 is SYGVKD in the germline V gene. The CDR3 spans 15 residues. V dropped 7 bases and J dropped 7; count of bases not matched to a gene: 13. CDR3 bases: TGTGCCATCACGGGGACCGGGACAGGGCTCGGTGGCTACACCTTC. It codes for CAITGTGTGLGGYTF.

The genes are TRBV6-6 and TRBJ2-7; 9 bases line up with TRBD1. Germline trimming cut 2 bases from V and 2 bases from J; bases unmatched to any gene: 7. CDR3 length: 16 residues. CDR1 is MNHNY, CDR2 SVGAGI, per germline (reference sequence). CDR3 in DNA: TGTGCCAGCAGTTACCTTATTGACAGGGGGACCTACGAGCAGTACTTC. Residues: CASSYLIDRGTYEQYF.

The rearrangement uses TRBV7-3 and TRBJ2-7, with 7 bases lining up with TRBD1. Germline V gives CDR1 SGHTA, CDR2 FQGTGA. Germline trimming cut 2 bases from V and 1 base from J; bases unmatched to any gene: 5. CDR3 length equals 15 residues. Here the CDR3 reads CASSLGAGGSYEQYF. For the CDR3, the DNA is TGTGCCAGCAGCTTAGGGGCAGGGGGATCCTACGAGCAGTACTTC.

This chain connects TRBV28 to TRBJ2-6; 7 bases line up with TRBD1. Germline CDR1 MDHEN, CDR2 SYDVKM. The V gene end was trimmed by 7 bases and the J gene end by 0 bases; junction bases not matched to a gene: 6. This CDR3 spans 16 amino acids. The CDR3 sequence is CASTAGDSSGANVLTF. In nucleotides, the CDR3 is TGTGCCAGCACGGCCGGGGACAGCTCTGGGGCCAACGTCCTGACTTTC.

This clone was found once. The chain employs TRBV11-3 and TRBJ2-3; 9 bases are a match to TRBD1. V gave up 3 bases and J gave up 2 bases; unmatched junction bases: 6. Germline assignment: CDR1 SGHNT and CDR2 YENEEA. This CDR3 comprises 16 residues. The CDR3 protein is CASSFKGTGPTDTQYF. The CDR3 DNA reads TGTGCCAGCAGCTTCAAAGGGACAGGGCCCACAGATACGCAGTATTTT.

The CDR3 region has the DNA TGTGCCAGCAGCTCGATACAGGGGGCGTTTGGAAATTCACCCCTCCACTTT. Translation gives CASSSIQGAFGNSPLHF. The chain is built from TRBV7-2 and TRBJ1-6, with TRBD1 matching over 9 bases. Trimming cost V 4 bases and J 7 bases; bases outside gene matches: 11. There are 17 residues in the CDR3. Germline CDR1 reads SGHTA; CDR2 reads FQGNSA.

This chain uses TRBV3-1 (or the pseudogene TRBV3-2) with TRBJ2-2; 7 nucleotides agree with TRBD2. This CDR3 region has 19 residues. Germline CDR1 reads LGHDT; CDR2 reads YNNKEL (reference sequence). Trimming removed 1 base from V and 1 base from J; junction bases left unmatched: 12. CDR3 sequence: CASSQALFGAGENTGELFF. DNA of the CDR3: TGTGCCAGCAGCCAAGCCCTCTTTGGGGCGGGGGAGAACACCGGGGAGCTGTTTTTT.